These 25 T cell receptor beta chains were sequenced from one sample in a study of regulatory T cells in long-lasting Graves disease. Library construction for TCR beta used iRepertoire HTBI primers and Arm-PCR of CDR3 regions. TCRdb re-analysed the multiplex PCR reads in MiXCR, keeping a single row per CDR3 protein. The profile covers approximately 560,000 distinct CDR3 sequences, with 15% to 20% appearing a single time and about 11% taken by the ten largest. Specified time point: newly diagnosed GD, antithyroid drugs for less than 3 months. PBMC-derived RNA was used for the TCR library. This sample also belongs to another study, concerning T cells in Graves' hyperthyroidism and ophthalmopathy.

The sequences come from peripheral blood mononuclear cells (PBMCs), collected at new diagnosis, from a patient treated with antithyroid drugs. These receptors originate from a man aged 18 to 30 with Graves disease.

This clonotype was found many times. The CDR3 DNA reads as TGTGCCATCAGTGAGCGAAAAGGCACTAACTATGGCTACACCTTC. It translates to CAISERKGTNYGYTF. This sequence joins TRBV10-3 and TRBJ1-2; D gene uncertain. The CDR3 contains 15 residues. Deletions cut 2 bases from V and 0 bases from J, with 10 bases between. CDR1 is ENHRY and CDR2 is SYGVKD in the germline V gene.

V gene TRBV11-1 combines with J gene TRBJ1-2; the match to TRBD1 covers 9 bases. In germline, CDR1 is SGHAT, CDR2 FQDESV (reference sequence). V gave up 5 bases and J gave up 8 bases; unmatched junction bases: 12. The CDR3 consists of 15 residues. CDR3 protein: CASSETGTGLMGYTF. CDR3 coding DNA: TGTGCCAGCAGCGAAACCGGGACAGGGTTGATGGGCTACACCTTC.

This clonotype was counted only a few times. J is TRBJ2-3 and V is TRBV6-5; D possibly matches TRBD1 or TRBD2 (5 bases each). The germline V gene has CDR1 MNHEY and CDR2 SVGAGI. The CDR3 is 16 residues long. V lost 2 bases, J lost 4 bases, and 16 bases lay in between. In DNA, the CDR3 is TGTGCCAGCAGTTACCTCTCCGGGGCCTACTCAGATACGCAGTATTTT. This encodes CASSYLSGAYSDTQYF.

This sequence joins TRBV4-1 and TRBJ1-6, with D hard to call. Germline V gene data show CDR1 as MGHRA and CDR2 as YSYEKL. The CDR3 is 14 amino acids. V dropped 2 bases and J dropped 10 bases, with 12 bases sitting between them. CDR3 amino acids: CASSQRQTGSPLHF. The CDR3 DNA is TGCGCCAGCAGCCAAAGGCAGACGGGCTCACCCCTCCACTTT.

Of note for this clonotype: A much larger clone lies one base from this, so it may be a read error. V and J are TRBV20-1 and TRBJ1-1, with D possibly being TRBD1 (5 bases). Germline-derived CDR1 and CDR2 are DFQATT and SNEGSKA (reference sequence). The CDR3 totals 13 residues. This CDR3 reads CSASPNRNTETFF. Here the CDR3 DNA reads TGCAGTGCTAGTCCCAACAGGAACACTGAAACTTTCTTT.

This clonotype occurred many times. The rearrangement uses TRBV27 and TRBJ2-1; 10 positions agree with TRBD2. CDR3 length: 16 amino acids. Germline CDR1 reads MNHEY; CDR2 reads SMNVEV (reference sequence). Germline trimming cut 6 bases from V and 7 bases from J; bases unmatched to any gene: 12. CDR3 sequence reads: CASSRSGRAGQNEQFF. CDR3 in DNA: TGTGCCAGCAGCCGGAGCGGGAGGGCCGGTCAGAATGAGCAGTTCTTC.

This clonotype was seen at least ten times. A read error may account for a junction end that differs from germline. The genes are TRBV7-3 and TRBJ2-1; a weak D match, TRBD1 (6 bases). Germline values: CDR1 SGHTA, CDR2 FQGTGA. The CDR3 contains 13 residues. Here the CDR3 reads CASSNAPPGELFF. The CDR3 DNA reads TGTGCCAGCAGCAACGCGCCCCCAGGGGAGCTGTTCTTC.

CDR3 bases: TGTGCCAGCAGTCACACTGGCGATGAGGATACGCAGTATTTT. It specifies CASSHTGDEDTQYF. The chain couples TRBV6-1 to TRBJ2-3; D gene ambiguous. CDR1 is MNHNS, CDR2 SASEGT, per germline. V was pared by 5 bases and J by 6 bases, with 15 bases between. This CDR3 comprises 14 residues.

About this clonotype: Relative to the germline gene, one junction end is altered; a read error may explain this. The chain recombines TRBV28 with TRBJ2-5; 9 bases agree with TRBD2. CDR3 length: 12 amino acids. CDR1 is MDHEN, CDR2 SYDVKM, per germline. CDR3: CASTPGAGGSHF. CDR3 DNA sequence: TGTGCCAGCACTCCTGGGGCGGGAGGGTCTCACTTC. Variable domain in full (rest from reference TRBV28 and TRBJ2-5): DVKVTQSSRYLVKRTGEKVFLECVQDMDHENMFWYRQDPGLGLRLIYFSYDVKMKEKGDIPEGYSVSREKKERFSLILESASTNQTSMYLCASTPGAGGSHFGPGTRLLVL.

Many counts were recorded for this clonotype. This chain uses TRBV5-1 with TRBJ1-5; D call uncertain. Germline-derived CDR1 and CDR2 are SGHRS and YFSETQ. V lost 2 bases and J 5 bases, leaving 8 bases between the germline ends. The CDR3 has 13 residues. CDR3 in amino acids: CASSFGLDQPQHF. The CDR3 DNA is TGCGCCAGCAGCTTCGGTCTTGATCAGCCCCAGCATTTT. The full variable domain, its missing parts supplied by reference TRBV5-1 and TRBJ1-5, is KAGVTQTPRYLIKTRGQQVTLSCSPISGHRSVSWYQQTPGQGLQFLFEYFSETQRNKGNFPGRFSGRQFSNSRSEMNVSTLELGDSALYLCASSFGLDQPQHFGDGTRLSIL.

Concerning this clonotype itself: This could be a read error, since a much larger clone is one nucleotide away. The chain has TRBV6-2 or TRBV6-3 and TRBJ2-7; weak D call: TRBD2 (5 bases). CDR1 and CDR2 (germline): MNHEY, SVGEGT. Trimming removed 7 bases at V and 0 bases at J, with 13 bases between. The CDR3 runs to 14 residues. CDR3 coding DNA: TGTGCCAGCATGAGAGGGCTTAACTCCTACGAGCAGTACTTC. It yields the protein CASMRGLNSYEQYF.

This clonotype has ten or more counts. The chain links TRBV5-1 to TRBJ2-7; 10 nucleotides align to TRBD1. The V and J ends lost 5 bases and 5 bases, in that order; junction bases with no gene match: 7. CDR3 length: 14 residues. The V gene's germline CDR1 is SGHRS and CDR2 YFSETQ. This CDR3 is CASRRDRGLNEQYF. The CDR3 nucleotides read TGCGCCAGCAGACGCGACAGGGGGCTAAACGAGCAGTACTTC.

Only a few counts were recorded for this clonotype. V gene TRBV20-1 combines with J gene TRBJ2-7, with D uncertain. This CDR3 comprises 13 residues. Trimming pared 6 bases from V and 5 bases from J, leaving 17 bases between. Germline CDR1 DFQATT, CDR2 SNEGSKA (reference sequence). The chain's CDR3 is CSATPFEVDEQYF. CDR3 nucleotides: TGCAGTGCGACGCCGTTCGAGGTGGACGAGCAGTACTTC.

This chain connects TRBV14 to TRBJ1-1; 9 bases align to TRBD1. Germline CDR1 is SGHDN and CDR2 is FVKESK. With V trimmed by 4 bases and J by 4 bases, 7 bases remained unmatched. The CDR3 extends over 15 amino acids. The CDR3 DNA reads as TGTGCCAGCAGCCGCGACAGGGGGATGAGCACTGAAGCTTTCTTT. As protein: CASSRDRGMSTEAFF.

At least ten counts were recorded for this clonotype. The chain recombines TRBV12-3 or TRBV12-4 with TRBJ2-7; D perhaps matches TRBD1 (6 bases). With 4 bases removed from V and 4 bases from J, the gap between germline ends came to 20 bases. This CDR3 is 16 amino acids long. The CDR3, as DNA: TGTGCCAGCAGTTCTGCCACGACAGGCAGGGTTTACGAGCAGTACTTC. Encoded protein: CASSSATTGRVYEQYF.

The chain has TRBV12-3 or TRBV12-4 and TRBJ2-4, with D perhaps TRBD2 (6 bases). V lost 3 bases and J 9 bases, leaving 15 bases between the germline ends. The CDR3 contains 14 residues. The CDR3: CASSFGGRQGIQYF. Written as DNA, the CDR3 is TGTGCCAGCAGTTTCGGGGGTCGCCAAGGCATTCAGTACTTC.

There are many counts of this clonotype. J is TRBJ1-1 and V is TRBV28; weak D call: TRBD1 (5 bases). Trimming took 4 bases from V and 1 from J, leaving 13 bases between them. The length of the CDR3 is 15 residues. Germline CDR1 reads MDHEN; CDR2 reads SYDVKM. The CDR3 here is CASSYPGRQNTEAFF. The CDR3 nucleotides read TGTGCCAGCAGTTACCCGGGACGGCAGAACACTGAAGCTTTCTTT. The full variable domain, in which reference TRBV28 and TRBJ1-1 provide the parts outside the CDR3, is DVKVTQSSRYLVKRTGEKVFLECVQDMDHENMFWYRQDPGLGLRLIYFSYDVKMKEKGDIPEGYSVSREKKERFSLILESASTNQTSMYLCASSYPGRQNTEAFFGQGTRLTVV.

This clonotype has ten or more counts. V and J are TRBV12-3 or TRBV12-4 and TRBJ1-2; 8 nucleotides line up with TRBD1. The CDR3 is 13 residues long. V lost 6 bases and J lost 1; bases outside the gene matches: 1. The CDR3 DNA is TGTGCCAGCAGCGGACAGGGTAACTATGGCTACACCTTC. This gives the protein CASSGQGNYGYTF.

This clonotype was counted many times. V gene TRBV12-3 or TRBV12-4 combines with J gene TRBJ2-7, with D possibly matching TRBD2 (6 bases). Between the trimmed V and J ends, which lost 5 bases and 2 bases, there was a span of 13 bases. The CDR3 runs to 14 residues. The CDR3 loop is CASSPTSKTYEQYF. CDR3 bases: TGTGCCAGCAGTCCGACTAGTAAGACCTACGAGCAGTACTTC.

The chain employs TRBV11-2 and TRBJ2-5; 8 nucleotides agree with TRBD2. V lost 1 base to trimming and J lost 1 base; unmatched junction nucleotides: 2. The CDR3 is 15 amino acids. Per germline, CDR1 SGHAT and CDR2 FQNNGV. The DNA for the CDR3 is TGTGCCAGCAGCTTAGCGGGAGGGGTCCAAGAGACCCAGTACTTC. This encodes CASSLAGGVQETQYF.

In this sample, this clonotype turned up many times. This sequence joins TRBV3-1 and TRBJ2-3, with a weak D call TRBD1 (5 bases). The CDR3 sequence is 16 residues long. V lost 4 bases and J 2 bases, leaving 16 bases between the germline ends. Per the germline V gene, CDR1 is LGHDT and CDR2 is YNNKEL (reference sequence). The CDR3 here is CASSPEKTALTDTQYF. The CDR3 DNA reads as TGTGCCAGCAGCCCCGAAAAGACAGCCCTCACAGATACGCAGTATTTT.

This clonotype turned up a few times. The chain couples TRBV7-9 to TRBJ2-5; no firm D call. Germline V CDR1 and CDR2: SEHNR, FQNEAQ (reference sequence). V dropped 1 base and J dropped 5 bases, with 14 bases sitting between them. This CDR3 region has 15 residues. CDR3 loop: CASSLVGVGWETQYF. DNA for the CDR3: TGTGCCAGCAGCTTAGTAGGCGTGGGATGGGAGACCCAGTACTTC.

This clonotype was counted only a few times. This chain joins TRBV15 and TRBJ2-2; possibly TRBD2 for D (5 bases). The V and J ends lost 0 bases and 5 bases respectively, with 13 bases between them. The germline CDR1 and CDR2 sequences are LNHNV and YYDKDF (reference sequence). CDR3 length: 16 residues. This CDR3 reads CATSRDPGVGTGELFF. The CDR3 nucleotides read TGTGCCACCAGCAGAGATCCCGGGGTCGGAACCGGGGAGCTGTTTTTT.

V is TRBV27 and J is TRBJ2-2, with TRBD1 matching 7 bases. With V trimmed by 4 bases and J by 0 bases, 8 bases remained unmatched. Germline loops: CDR1 MNHEY, CDR2 SMNVEV (reference sequence). This CDR3 comprises 17 residues. The CDR3 reads CASSSLGGPANTGELFF. Written as DNA, the CDR3 is TGTGCCAGCAGTTCTTTAGGGGGCCCCGCGAACACCGGGGAGCTGTTTTTT.

The chain employs TRBV5-1 and TRBJ2-2; 10 bases agree with TRBD1. The CDR3 has 17 amino acids. Germline CDR1 SGHRS, CDR2 YFSETQ. V lost 0 bases and J lost 1; bases outside the gene matches: 3. This CDR3 is CASSLGRDRGNTGELFF. The CDR3 coding sequence is TGCGCCAGCAGCTTGGGACGGGACAGGGGGAACACCGGGGAGCTGTTTTTT.